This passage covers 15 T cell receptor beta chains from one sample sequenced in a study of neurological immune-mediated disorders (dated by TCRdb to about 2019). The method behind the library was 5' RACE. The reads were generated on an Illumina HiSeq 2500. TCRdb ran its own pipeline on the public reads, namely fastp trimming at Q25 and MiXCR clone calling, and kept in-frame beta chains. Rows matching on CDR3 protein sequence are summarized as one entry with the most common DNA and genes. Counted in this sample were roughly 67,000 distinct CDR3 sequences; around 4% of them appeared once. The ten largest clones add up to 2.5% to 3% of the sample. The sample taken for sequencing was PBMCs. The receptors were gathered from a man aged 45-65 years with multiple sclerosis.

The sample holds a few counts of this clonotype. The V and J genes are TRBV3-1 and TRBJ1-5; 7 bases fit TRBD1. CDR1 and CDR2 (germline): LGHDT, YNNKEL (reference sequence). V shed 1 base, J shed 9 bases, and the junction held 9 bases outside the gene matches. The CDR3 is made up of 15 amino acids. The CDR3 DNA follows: TGTGCCAGCAGCCAAGGACAGGGACCTCAGTGGCCCCAGCATTTT. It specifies CASSQGQGPQWPQHF.

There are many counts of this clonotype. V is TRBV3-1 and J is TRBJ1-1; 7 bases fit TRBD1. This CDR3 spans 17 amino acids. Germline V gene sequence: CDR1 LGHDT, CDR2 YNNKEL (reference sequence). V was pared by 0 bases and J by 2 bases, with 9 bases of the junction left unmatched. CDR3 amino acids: CASSQDPTGTINTEAFF. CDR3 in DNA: TGTGCCAGCAGCCAAGATCCGACAGGGACCATAAACACTGAAGCTTTCTTT. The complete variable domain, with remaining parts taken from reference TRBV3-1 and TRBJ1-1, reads DTAVSQTPKYLVTQMGNDKSIKCEQNLGHDTMYWYKQDSKKFLKIMFSYNNKELIINETVPNRFSPKSPDKAHLNLHINSLELGDSAVYFCASSQDPTGTINTEAFFGQGTRLTVV.

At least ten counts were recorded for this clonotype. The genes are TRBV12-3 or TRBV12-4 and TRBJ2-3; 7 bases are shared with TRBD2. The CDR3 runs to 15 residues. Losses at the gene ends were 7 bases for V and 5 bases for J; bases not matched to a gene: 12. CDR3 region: CASITSVESGDTQYF. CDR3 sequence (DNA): TGTGCCAGCATTACTAGCGTGGAGTCGGGAGATACGCAGTATTTT.

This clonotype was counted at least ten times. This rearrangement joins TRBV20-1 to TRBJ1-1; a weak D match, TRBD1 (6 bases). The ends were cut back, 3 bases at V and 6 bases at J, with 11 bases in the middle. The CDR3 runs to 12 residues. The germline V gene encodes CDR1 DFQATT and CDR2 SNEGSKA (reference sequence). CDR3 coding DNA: TGCAGTGCTAGTCGGGGGGGCCCTGAAGCTTTCTTT. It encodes CSASRGGPEAFF.

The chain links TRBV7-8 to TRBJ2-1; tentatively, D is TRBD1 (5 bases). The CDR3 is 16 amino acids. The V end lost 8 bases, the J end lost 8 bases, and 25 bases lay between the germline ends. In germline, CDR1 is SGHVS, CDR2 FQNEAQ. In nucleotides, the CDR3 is TGTGCCAGCGTCTTAGATCGGGCGGTAAGGGGCTATGAGCAGTTCTTC. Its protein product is CASVLDRAVRGYEQFF.

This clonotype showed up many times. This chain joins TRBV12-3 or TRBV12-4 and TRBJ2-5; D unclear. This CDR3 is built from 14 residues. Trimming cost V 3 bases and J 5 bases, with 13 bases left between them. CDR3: CASSFSGFGETQYF. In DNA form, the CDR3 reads TGTGCCAGCAGTTTCTCCGGGTTTGGCGAGACCCAGTACTTC.

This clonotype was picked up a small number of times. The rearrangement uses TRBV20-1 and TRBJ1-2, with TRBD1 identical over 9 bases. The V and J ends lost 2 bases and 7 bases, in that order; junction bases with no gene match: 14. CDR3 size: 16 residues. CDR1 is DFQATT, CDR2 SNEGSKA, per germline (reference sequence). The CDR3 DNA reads TGCAGTGCTAGACTCCGGGACAGGGATTGGGGAGCTGGCTACACCTTC. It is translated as CSARLRDRDWGAGYTF.

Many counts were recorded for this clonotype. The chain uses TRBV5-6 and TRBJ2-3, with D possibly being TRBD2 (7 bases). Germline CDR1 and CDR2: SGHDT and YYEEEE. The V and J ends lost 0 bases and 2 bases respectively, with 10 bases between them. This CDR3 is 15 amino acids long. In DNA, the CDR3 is TGTGCCAGCAGCTTGGAGGGGGGGTCCACAGATACGCAGTATTTT. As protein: CASSLEGGSTDTQYF.

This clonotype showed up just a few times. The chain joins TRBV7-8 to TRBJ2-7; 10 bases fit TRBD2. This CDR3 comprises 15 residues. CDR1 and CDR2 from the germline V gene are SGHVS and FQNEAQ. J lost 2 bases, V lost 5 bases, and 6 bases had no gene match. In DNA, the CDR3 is TGTGCCAGCAGCCCCGGACTAGCGGTACCCTACGAGCAGTACTTC. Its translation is CASSPGLAVPYEQYF.

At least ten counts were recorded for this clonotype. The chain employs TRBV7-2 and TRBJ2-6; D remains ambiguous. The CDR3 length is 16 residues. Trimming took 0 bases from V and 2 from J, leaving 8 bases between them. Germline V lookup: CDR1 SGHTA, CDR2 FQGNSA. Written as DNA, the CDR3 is TGTGCCAGCAGCTTAGCACTATCAGCTGGGGCCAACGTCCTGACTTTC. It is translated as CASSLALSAGANVLTF. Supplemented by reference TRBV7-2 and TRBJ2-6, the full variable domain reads GAGVSQSPSNKVTEKGKDVELRCDPISGHTALYWYRQSLGQGLEFLIYFQGNSAPDKSGLPSDRFSAERTGGSVSTLTIQRTQQEDSAVYLCASSLALSAGANVLTFGAGSRLTVL.

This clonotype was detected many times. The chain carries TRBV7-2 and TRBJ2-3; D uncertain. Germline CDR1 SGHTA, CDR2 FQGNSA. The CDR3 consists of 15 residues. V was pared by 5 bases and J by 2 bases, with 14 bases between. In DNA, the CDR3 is TGTGCCAGCAGCCAACAGCGCCCCCCCACAGATACGCAGTATTTT. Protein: CASSQQRPPTDTQYF.

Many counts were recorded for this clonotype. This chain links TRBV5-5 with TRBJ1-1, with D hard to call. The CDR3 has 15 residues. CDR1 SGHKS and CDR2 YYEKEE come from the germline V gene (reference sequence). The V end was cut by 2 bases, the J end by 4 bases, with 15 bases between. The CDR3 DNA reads TGTGCCAGCAGCTTAGGACGGGGAAGTGGCACTGAAGCTTTCTTT. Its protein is CASSLGRGSGTEAFF.

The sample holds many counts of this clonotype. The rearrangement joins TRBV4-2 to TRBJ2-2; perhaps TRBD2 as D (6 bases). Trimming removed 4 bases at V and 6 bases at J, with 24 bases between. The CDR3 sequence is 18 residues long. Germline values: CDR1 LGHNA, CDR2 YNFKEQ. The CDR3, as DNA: TGTGCCAGCAGCCTTTACCTCCGTGGTGGGGCGGGGCCCGGGGAGCTGTTTTTT. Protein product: CASSLYLRGGAGPGELFF.

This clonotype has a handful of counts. CDR3 sequence: CASSLGRTSHGPDATQYF. The CDR3 nucleotides are TGTGCCAGCAGCTTAGGCCGAACATCACATGGGCCTGATGCTACGCAGTATTTT. V usage is TRBV7-6 and J usage is TRBJ2-3; D is uncertain. The V gene's germline CDR1 is SGHVS and CDR2 FNYEAQ. The length of the CDR3 is 18 residues. V gave up 1 base and J gave up 8 bases, with 25 bases separating them.

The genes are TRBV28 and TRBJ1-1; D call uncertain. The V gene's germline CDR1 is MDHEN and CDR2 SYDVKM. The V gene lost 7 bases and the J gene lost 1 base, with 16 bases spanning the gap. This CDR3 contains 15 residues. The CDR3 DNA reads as TGTGCCAGCACCCTTCGGCTTAATCCGAACACTGAAGCTTTCTTT. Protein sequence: CASTLRLNPNTEAFF.